Sequencing of this TCR beta chain was carried out in a study of breast tumors, draining lymph nodes, adjacent tissues. TCRdb itself ran the multiplex PCR reads through MiXCR, one entry per CDR3 protein. The data show about 220,000 distinct CDR3 sequences, about 34% seen once. Germline V gene data show CDR1 as MNHEY and CDR2 as SMNVEV (reference sequence). Trimming stripped 5 bases from V and 4 bases from J, with 9 bases between. The CDR3 covers 14 residues. Breast cancer patients provided tissue from their axillary draining lymph nodes. Findings of the study overall: The data were judged consistent with most tumor T cells coming from lymph node and expanding in tumor.

On this clonotype: Its antigen is unknown.

The chain recombines TRBV27 with TRBJ1-6; no definite D call. Sequencing was done on a sample of axillary lymph node tissue. This clonotype originated in a female donor with breast cancer. Some clones in this sample may be carry-over from other donors' samples. Here the CDR3 DNA reads TGTGCCAGCAGTGGGTGGCAGTATAATTCACCCCTCCACTTT. This sequence encodes CASSGWQYNSPLHF.